These T cell receptor beta chains were read from a single sample in a study of shared clonotypes between healthy human individuals. This table comes from immunoSEQ multiplex PCR, and its TCRdb copy is limited to in-frame clones, with some not included. Of some 2 million clones in the sample, roughly 96% are singletons; the top ten hold under 0.15%. Input material: naive CD4+ T cells sorted from blood. The receptors were gathered from a man between 18 and 29 years old in good health. The CDR3 runs from the conserved cysteine through the conserved F or W. A D gene is named only where the DNA matches it firmly. Where a row states a size, it is once, few, many or the class of an expanded clone; other rows omit it.

J gene: TRBJ2-7
clone size: NA
D gene: NA
V gene: TRBV29-1
CDR3 DNA: TGCAGCGTTGAAGGCGCCGCCAGGGGTAGGGACGAGCAGTACTTC
CDR3 protein: CSVEGAARGRDEQYF

J gene: TRBJ2-7
clone size: NA
D gene: TRBD2
V gene: TRBV10-3
CDR3 DNA: TGTGCCATCAGTGAGTCGGGACTAGCGGGAGTGTACGAGCAGTACTTC
CDR3 protein: CAISESGLAGVYEQYF

J gene: TRBJ2-5
clone size: NA
D gene: TRBD2
V gene: TRBV7-9
CDR3 DNA: TGTGCCAGCAGCATACTATACGGGACTAGCGTACAAGAGACCCAGTACTTC
CDR3 protein: CASSILYGTSVQETQYF

J gene: TRBJ2-7
clone size: NA
D gene: NA
V gene: TRBV19
CDR3 DNA: TGTGCCAGTAGTCGCATGAGCTCCTACGAGCAGTACTTC
CDR3 protein: CASSRMSSYEQYF

J gene: TRBJ1-1
clone size: NA
D gene: NA
V gene: TRBV19
CDR3 DNA: TGTGCCAGTATCCCCCGACACTTTGGGGGTAAGGTGAACACTGAAGCTTTCTTT
CDR3 protein: CASIPRHFGGKVNTEAFF

J gene: TRBJ2-1
clone size: NA
D gene: NA
V gene: TRBV11-3
CDR3 DNA: TGTGCCAGCAGCTTAACATGGGGGGGCCTCTACAATGAGCAGTTCTTC
CDR3 protein: CASSLTWGGLYNEQFF

J gene: TRBJ2-1
clone size: NA
D gene: TRBD2
V gene: TRBV5-4
CDR3 DNA: TGTGCCAGCAGCCCCGGGGGACTAGCGGGAGTGGAGCAGTTCTTC
CDR3 protein: CASSPGGLAGVEQFF

J gene: TRBJ2-7
clone size: NA
D gene: NA
V gene: TRBV20-1
CDR3 DNA: TGCAGTGCTAGCGACCTCGGCGCGCAATACTTC
CDR3 protein: CSASDLGAQYF

J gene: TRBJ1-2
clone size: NA
D gene: TRBD1
V gene: TRBV5-1
CDR3 DNA: TGCGCCAGCAGCCCAGTGATAGGGACAGTTCCGACCTATGGCTACACCTTC
CDR3 protein: CASSPVIGTVPTYGYTF

J gene: TRBJ2-7
clone size: once
D gene: TRBD2
V gene: TRBV7-2
CDR3 DNA: TGTGCCAGCAACAGTGGGAATAGCGGGAGGAGGGAGCAGTACTTC
CDR3 protein: CASNSGNSGRREQYF

J gene: TRBJ1-5
clone size: NA
D gene: NA
V gene: TRBV30
CDR3 DNA: TGTGCCTGGAGTGGGGGAGGCAGCAATCAGCCCCAGCATTTT
CDR3 protein: CAWSGGGSNQPQHF

J gene: TRBJ2-4
clone size: NA
D gene: TRBD2
V gene: TRBV27
CDR3 DNA: TGTGCCAGCAGTCTCGGGACTAGCGGGGGGGCGAGGGCCAAAAACATTCAGTACTTC
CDR3 protein: CASSLGTSGGARAKNIQYF

J gene: TRBJ2-5
clone size: NA
D gene: TRBD2
V gene: TRBV5-6
CDR3 DNA: TGTGCCAGCAGCGCGTCCAGCGGGAAAGAGACCCAGTACTTC
CDR3 protein: CASSASSGKETQYF

J gene: TRBJ2-1
clone size: NA
D gene: TRBD2
V gene: TRBV10-3
CDR3 DNA: TGTGCCATCAATGACCCTGGTGCCGCCAGCGGGAGGGCCTACAATGAGCAGTTCTTC
CDR3 protein: CAINDPGAASGRAYNEQFF

J gene: TRBJ1-2
clone size: NA
D gene: NA
V gene: TRBV18
CDR3 DNA: TGTGCCAGCTCAGCAGACCTCTCGGACCTCTATGGCTACACCTTC
CDR3 protein: CASSADLSDLYGYTF

J gene: TRBJ1-2
clone size: once
D gene: TRBD1
V gene: TRBV28
CDR3 DNA: TGTGCCAGCAGTACCACAGGGGCGGGCTATGGCTACACCTTC
CDR3 protein: CASSTTGAGYGYTF

J gene: TRBJ2-1
clone size: many
D gene: NA
V gene: TRBV30
CDR3 DNA: TGTGCCTGGAGTACCCATCCAGTCCAGTTCTTC
CDR3 protein: CAWSTHPVQFF

J gene: TRBJ1-2
clone size: NA
D gene: TRBD1
V gene: TRBV30
CDR3 DNA: TGTGCCTGGACTTTCCAGGGGGTCGGAGGCTACACCTTC
CDR3 protein: CAWTFQGVGGYTF

J gene: TRBJ1-2
clone size: NA
D gene: NA
V gene: TRBV28
CDR3 DNA: TGTGCCAGCAGTTTGAGGGCTGGCTATGGCTACACCTTC
CDR3 protein: CASSLRAGYGYTF

J gene: TRBJ1-2
clone size: NA
D gene: NA
V gene: TRBV7-9
CDR3 DNA: TGTGCCAGCAGCTTACTGGGGTACTATGGCTACACCTTC
CDR3 protein: CASSLLGYYGYTF

J gene: TRBJ2-5
clone size: NA
D gene: TRBD2
V gene: TRBV6-5
CDR3 DNA: TGTGCCAGCAGAAGGACTAGCGGGACGGAGACCCAGTACTTC
CDR3 protein: CASRRTSGTETQYF

J gene: TRBJ2-6
clone size: NA
D gene: TRBD2
V gene: TRBV5-1
CDR3 DNA: TGCGCCAGCAGCCTTTTAGCGGGGACCTCTGGGGCCAACGTCCTGACTTTC
CDR3 protein: CASSLLAGTSGANVLTF

J gene: TRBJ1-6
clone size: NA
D gene: NA
V gene: TRBV30
CDR3 DNA: TGTGCCTGGAGTTTAACAGGGCCTTCACCCCTCCACTTT
CDR3 protein: CAWSLTGPSPLHF

J gene: TRBJ2-3
clone size: NA
D gene: NA
V gene: TRBV2
CDR3 DNA: TGTGCCAGCAGTTGGACAATCGGGGATACGCAGTATTTT
CDR3 protein: CASSWTIGDTQYF

J gene: TRBJ1-6
clone size: NA
D gene: TRBD1
V gene: TRBV19
CDR3 DNA: TGTGCCAGTAGTAGAGGGACAGGGGACAATTCACCCCTCCACTTT
CDR3 protein: CASSRGTGDNSPLHF

J gene: TRBJ2-7
clone size: NA
D gene: NA
V gene: TRBV11-2
CDR3 DNA: TGTGCCAGCAGCCCCCCAGGCGGTCCCCCCTACGAGCAGTACTTC
CDR3 protein: CASSPPGGPPYEQYF

J gene: TRBJ2-3
clone size: NA
D gene: TRBD2
V gene: TRBV6-5
CDR3 DNA: TGTGCCAGCAGCCGAGCGGGGGTAGCCGATACGCAGTATTTT
CDR3 protein: CASSRAGVADTQYF

J gene: TRBJ1-2
clone size: once
D gene: NA
V gene: TRBV15
CDR3 DNA: TGTGCCACCAGCAGAGCCCAACGAGGCTACACCTTC
CDR3 protein: CATSRAQRGYTF

J gene: TRBJ1-1
clone size: NA
D gene: NA
V gene: TRBV6-5
CDR3 DNA: TGTGCCAGCAGTTACTCGGCGGGAGCGAACACTGAAGCTTTCTTT
CDR3 protein: CASSYSAGANTEAFF

J gene: TRBJ2-3
clone size: NA
D gene: TRBD1
V gene: TRBV2
CDR3 DNA: TGTGCCAGCACCCCAGGACAGGGGCGCACAGATACGCAGTATTTT
CDR3 protein: CASTPGQGRTDTQYF

J gene: TRBJ2-1
clone size: NA
D gene: NA
V gene: TRBV7-2
CDR3 DNA: TGTGCCAGCAGCTCCTGGGAGGAGACCAATGAGCAGTTCTTC
CDR3 protein: CASSSWEETNEQFF

J gene: TRBJ1-5
clone size: few
D gene: NA
V gene: TRBV30
CDR3 DNA: TGTGCCTGTACCTCTGAGAGTTTTGGCAATCAGCCCCAGCATTTT
CDR3 protein: CACTSESFGNQPQHF

J gene: TRBJ2-1
clone size: NA
D gene: TRBD2
V gene: TRBV5-4
CDR3 DNA: TGTGCCAGCAGCCAAACTAGCGGGAACTACAATGAGCAGTTCTTC
CDR3 protein: CASSQTSGNYNEQFF

J gene: TRBJ1-4
clone size: NA
D gene: NA
V gene: TRBV10-2
CDR3 DNA: TGCGCCAGCAGCCATCCGGGACAACAGTATGAAAAACTGTTTTTT
CDR3 protein: CASSHPGQQYEKLFF

J gene: TRBJ2-7
clone size: NA
D gene: NA
V gene: TRBV6-5
CDR3 DNA: TGTGCCAGCAGTTACGGCCTTGGCAGCTACGCCTACGAGCAGTACTTC
CDR3 protein: CASSYGLGSYAYEQYF

J gene: TRBJ1-3
clone size: NA
D gene: TRBD1
V gene: TRBV5-6
CDR3 DNA: TGTGCCAGCAGATTAGGGGGCGCGTCTGGAAACACCATATATTTT
CDR3 protein: CASRLGGASGNTIYF

J gene: TRBJ1-1
clone size: NA
D gene: TRBD1
V gene: TRBV6-5
CDR3 DNA: TGTGCCAGCAGTCAACACAGGGGGAACACTGAAGCTTTCTTT
CDR3 protein: CASSQHRGNTEAFF

J gene: TRBJ2-7
clone size: NA
D gene: NA
V gene: TRBV7-2
CDR3 DNA: TGTGCCAGCAGCTTATCGGGGGTGGTACGAGATTTC
CDR3 protein: CASSLSGVVRDF